The present entry profiles one TCR beta chain with its context. Its antigen is unidentified. The sample belongs to a study of graft-versus-host responses after intestinal transplantation. TCRdb keeps only in-frame clones here, not all; method: immunoSEQ multiplex PCR. The profile shows tens of thousands of clones, more than 85% of them singletons. The CDR3 consists of 19 residues. The germline V gene encodes CDR1 SGHAT and CDR2 FQNNGV. V lost 1 base and J lost 3; bases outside the gene matches: 13. This chain links TRBV11-2 with TRBJ2-1, with 9 bases aligning to TRBD2. The source material was unstimulated CD8+ T cells sorted from spleen or lymph node cells, sampled before intestinal transplant. The sequence derives from a human donor who received an intestinal transplant. CDR3: CASSLGTLRLAEIYNEQFF. CDR3 coding DNA: TGTGCCAGCAGCTTAGGGACTCTCCGACTAGCGGAGATCTACAATGAGCAGTTCTTC.